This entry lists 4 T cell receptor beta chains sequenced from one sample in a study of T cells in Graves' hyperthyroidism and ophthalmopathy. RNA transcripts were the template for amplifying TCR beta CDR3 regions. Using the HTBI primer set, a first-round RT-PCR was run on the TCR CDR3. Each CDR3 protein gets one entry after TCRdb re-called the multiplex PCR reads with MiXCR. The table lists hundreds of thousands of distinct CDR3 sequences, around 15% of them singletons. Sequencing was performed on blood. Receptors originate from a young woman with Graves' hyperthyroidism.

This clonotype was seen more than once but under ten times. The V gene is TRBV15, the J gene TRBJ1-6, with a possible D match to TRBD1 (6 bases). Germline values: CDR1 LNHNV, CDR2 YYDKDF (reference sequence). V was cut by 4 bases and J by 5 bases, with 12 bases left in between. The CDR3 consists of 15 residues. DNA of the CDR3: TGTGCCACCAGCACCGGGGACAACCATAATTCACCCCTCCACTTT. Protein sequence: CATSTGDNHNSPLHF. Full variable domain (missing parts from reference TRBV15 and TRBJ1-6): DAMVIQNPRYQVTQFGKPVTLSCSQTLNHNVMYWYQQKSSQAPKLLFHYYDKDFNNEADTPDNFQSRRPNTSFCFLDIRSPGLGDTAMYLCATSTGDNHNSPLHFGNGTRLTVT.

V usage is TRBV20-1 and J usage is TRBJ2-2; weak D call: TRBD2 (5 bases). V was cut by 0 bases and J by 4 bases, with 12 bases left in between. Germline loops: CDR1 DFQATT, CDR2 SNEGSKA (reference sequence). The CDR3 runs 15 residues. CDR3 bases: TGCAGTGCTAGAGATACGGGGATAGGCACCGGGGAGCTGTTTTTT. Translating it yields CSARDTGIGTGELFF.

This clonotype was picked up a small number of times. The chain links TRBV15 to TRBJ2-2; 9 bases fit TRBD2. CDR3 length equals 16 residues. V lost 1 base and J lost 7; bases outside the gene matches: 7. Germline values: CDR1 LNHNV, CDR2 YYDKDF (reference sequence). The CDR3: CATSRVSSGKGGELFF. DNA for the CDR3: TGTGCCACCAGCAGAGTTTCTAGCGGGAAAGGCGGGGAGCTGTTTTTT.

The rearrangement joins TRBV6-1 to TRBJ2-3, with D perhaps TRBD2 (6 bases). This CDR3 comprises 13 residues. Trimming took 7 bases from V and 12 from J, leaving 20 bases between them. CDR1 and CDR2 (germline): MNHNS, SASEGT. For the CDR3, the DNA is TGTGCCAGCAACTCACCGAGGGACTCCGCTCAGTATTTT. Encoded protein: CASNSPRDSAQYF.